This entry describes one T cell receptor beta chain. This record comes from a study of blood T cell repertoires in COVID-19. Participants spanned ages about 18 to 90 years and resided in about two dozen US areas. Each participant's cohort was designated according to participant-reported clinical history. V was clipped by 2 bases and J by 6 bases, with 13 bases between them. CDR1 is SGHRS and CDR2 is YFSETQ in the germline V gene. This CDR3 is built from 14 residues. TCRdb keeps only in-frame clones here, not all; method: immunoSEQ multiplex PCR. The sample records fewer than 250,000 clones, approximately 86% being singletons.

Sample: PBMCs or T cells enriched from blood (not recorded which). The chain uses TRBV5-1 and TRBJ2-3; D unresolved. This clonotype was obtained from a woman between 40 and 50 years old with acute COVID-19. CDR3: CASSLRFGGDTQYF. The DNA of the CDR3 is TGCGCCAGCAGCTTACGGTTTGGCGGTGATACGCAGTATTTT.